A selection of T cell receptor beta chains follows, all from one sample in a study of OX40 agonist ivuxolimab in advanced cancers. Produced via immunoSEQ multiplex PCR; TCRdb's table is partial and in-frame only. The sample has about 46,000 clones, about 85% seen once. The sample consisted of CD4+ or CD8+ T cells sorted from blood, taken in a trial of the OX40 agonist ivuxolimab. The source of these receptors is an adult with an advanced solid tumor such as melanoma, head and neck, liver or kidney cancer. Each CDR3 is given with its conserved first and last residue. D genes are given only for firm matches. Clone size is shown for a subset of rows, as once, few, many or a class of expanded clone.

-,TRBV5-6,TRBJ2-1,TRBD2,CASSWETSGRANEQFF,TGTGCCAGCAGCTGGGAAACTAGCGGGAGAGCCAATGAGCAGTTCTTC
-,TRBV21-1,TRBJ2-7,-,CASRGRRYYEQYF,TGTGCCAGCCGCGGGAGGCGTTACTACGAGCAGTACTTC
-,TRBV11-2,TRBJ2-1,TRBD2,CASSQLAGAYNEQFF,TGTGCCAGCAGTCAACTAGCGGGGGCGTACAATGAGCAGTTCTTC
-,TRBV4-2,TRBJ2-1,TRBD2,CASSVVAGPGGINEQFF,TGTGCCAGCAGCGTAGTAGCGGGACCGGGGGGGATCAATGAGCAGTTCTTC
-,TRBV7-9,TRBJ1-1,-,CASTQSGPKNTEAFF,TGTGCCAGCACCCAATCGGGGCCCAAGAACACTGAAGCTTTCTTT
-,TRBV7-9,TRBJ2-3,-,CASNSNPPDTQYF,TGTGCCAGCAACTCCAACCCCCCAGATACGCAGTATTTT
-,TRBV28,TRBJ2-4,TRBD1,CASRSTGGRSKNIQYF,TGTGCCAGCAGGTCGACAGGGGGCAGGTCCAAAAACATTCAGTACTTC
-,TRBV19,TRBJ1-5,TRBD1,CASRPGQNSNQPQHF,TGTGCCAGTAGACCGGGACAGAATAGCAATCAGCCCCAGCATTTT
few,TRBV19,TRBJ1-3,-,CASSMPVTGNTIYF,TGTGCCAGTAGTATGCCAGTGACTGGAAACACCATATATTTT
once,TRBV11-3,TRBJ2-4,-,CASSPGTPGGFIAKNIQYF,TGTGCCAGCAGCCCAGGGACCCCTGGCGGATTCATAGCCAAAAACATTCAGTACTTC
-,TRBV9,TRBJ2-5,-,CASSVGGTEETQYF,TGTGCCAGCAGCGTAGGGGGTACGGAAGAGACCCAGTACTTC
-,TRBV10-1,TRBJ1-4,-,CASSEGTENEKLFF,TGCGCCAGCAGTGAGGGAACGGAAAATGAAAAACTGTTTTTT
-,TRBV7-9,TRBJ1-6,-,CASSLVGDSPLHF,TGTGCCAGCAGCTTAGTTGGGGATTCACCCCTCCACTTT
-,TRBV29-1,TRBJ2-1,TRBD1,CSVDGFGQGLSEQFF,TGCAGCGTTGACGGTTTCGGACAGGGGCTCTCAGAGCAGTTCTTC
-,TRBV19,TRBJ2-3,TRBD2,CASRAGGAGTDTQYF,TGTGCCAGCCGGGCGGGGGGGGCCGGCACAGATACGCAGTATTTT
few,TRBV5-1,TRBJ2-1,TRBD2,CASSSSLAGGPSYNEQFF,TGCGCCAGCAGCTCATCCCTAGCGGGGGGGCCTTCATACAATGAGCAGTTCTTC
few,TRBV13,TRBJ2-5,TRBD2,CASSSRGASGRETQYF,TGTGCCAGCAGCTCCCGAGGGGCTAGCGGGAGGGAGACCCAGTACTTC
-,TRBV5-6,TRBJ2-5,TRBD1,CASSFPGTGVGETQYF,TGTGCCAGCAGCTTTCCGGGGACAGGGGTCGGGGAGACCCAGTACTTC
-,TRBV21-1,TRBJ2-2,-,CASSKRRGTVATGELFF,TGTGCCAGCAGCAAAAGAAGGGGGACAGTGGCCACCGGGGAGCTGTTTTTT
once,TRBV10-2,TRBJ2-4,TRBD1,CASSAVGTGGLAKNIQYF,TGCGCCAGCAGTGCGGTAGGGACAGGGGGCTTGGCCAAAAACATTCAGTACTTC
-,TRBV7-8,TRBJ2-3,-,CASSTRGAGTDTQYF,TGTGCCAGCAGCACCCGGGGAGCAGGCACAGATACGCAGTATTTT
-,TRBV10-3,TRBJ2-7,-,CAITEGTSYEQYF,TGTGCCATCACAGAGGGAACTAGCTACGAGCAGTACTTC
-,TRBV6-6,TRBJ2-7,TRBD1,CASSSSGTGYEQYF,TGTGCCAGCAGTTCATCCGGGACAGGCTACGAGCAGTACTTC
-,TRBV28,TRBJ1-2,TRBD1,CASSPPTGSYGYTF,TGTGCCAGCAGTCCCCCGACAGGGAGCTATGGCTACACCTTC
-,TRBV15,TRBJ2-7,TRBD1,CATSTGQGFPYEQYF,TGTGCCACCAGCACTGGACAGGGGTTTCCCTACGAGCAGTACTTC
once,TRBV5-6,TRBJ2-7,-,CASSLPGQEQYF,TGTGCCAGCAGCCTTCCGGGGCAGGAGCAGTACTTC
-,TRBV5-8,TRBJ2-1,-,CASTLGDNEQFF,TGTGCCAGCACCCTAGGGGACAATGAGCAGTTCTTC
-,TRBV7-2,TRBJ1-2,-,CASSQDPGTSGYGYTF,TGTGCCAGCAGCCAGGACCCCGGGACATCGGGCTATGGCTACACCTTC
-,TRBV19,TRBJ2-7,-,CASSIDSGAYYEQYF,TGTGCCAGTAGTATAGACTCAGGGGCATACTACGAGCAGTACTTC
-,TRBV19,TRBJ2-3,TRBD2,CASRPSGPTDTQYF,TGTGCCAGTAGACCTAGCGGACCCACAGATACGCAGTATTTT
-,TRBV5-1,TRBJ1-2,TRBD1,CASSKDRAYGYTF,TGCGCCAGCAGCAAGGACAGGGCTTATGGCTACACCTTC
-,TRBV27,TRBJ1-2,TRBD1,CASSRIQGARFYGYTF,TGTGCCAGCAGTCGTATCCAGGGGGCAAGGTTCTATGGCTACACCTTC
-,TRBV29-1,TRBJ2-5,TRBD1,CSVRGNRDSLETQYF,TGCAGCGTTAGGGGGAACAGGGACAGTTTAGAGACCCAGTACTTC
-,TRBV12-5,TRBJ2-5,-,CASGLYREETQYF,TGTGCTAGTGGTTTGTACAGGGAAGAGACCCAGTACTTC
-,TRBV18,TRBJ2-5,-,CASSFTGLLQETQYF,TGTGCCAGCTCATTCACTGGACTACTCCAAGAGACCCAGTACTTC
once,TRBV9,TRBJ2-7,-,CASSRASRGYEQYF,TGTGCCAGCAGCAGAGCTAGCAGGGGATACGAGCAGTACTTC
-,TRBV4-2,TRBJ2-7,TRBD1,CASSQSTGGSYEQYF,TGTGCCAGCAGCCAGTCGACAGGGGGCTCCTACGAGCAGTACTTC
few,TRBV28,TRBJ1-4,-,CASRGGGAREKLFF,TGTGCCAGCAGGGGGGGAGGGGCTCGTGAAAAACTGTTTTTT
-,TRBV15,TRBJ2-3,-,CATAQDRGGDTQYF,TGTGCCACCGCCCAAGACAGGGGAGGGGATACGCAGTATTTT
medium-sized,TRBV28,TRBJ1-5,-,CASSWRDQPQHF,TGTGCCAGCAGTTGGCGTGATCAGCCCCAGCATTTT
-,TRBV5-6,TRBJ2-6,-,CASSPYHSGANVLTF,TGTGCCAGCAGCCCATACCACTCTGGGGCCAACGTCCTGACTTTC
once,TRBV7-3,TRBJ2-5,-,CASSTHRDQCTQETQYF,TGTGCCAGCAGCACCCACAGGGATCAATGTACCCAAGAGACCCAGTACTTC
-,TRBV19,TRBJ2-5,TRBD2,CASSIGRGMKETQYF,TGTGCCAGTAGTATTGGGCGGGGGATGAAAGAGACCCAGTACTTC
-,TRBV4-1,TRBJ1-2,-,CASSPVGGGYGYTF,TGCGCCAGCAGCCCTGTAGGCGGCGGCTATGGCTACACCTTC
once,TRBV10-3,TRBJ1-6,-,CAISESNPRPGLFLHF,TGTGCCATCAGTGAGTCGAACCCAAGACCGGGACTTTTTCTCCACTTT
-,TRBV30,TRBJ2-7,TRBD2,CAWSWTSVYEQYF,TGTGCCTGGAGTTGGACTAGCGTCTACGAGCAGTACTTC
-,TRBV7-9,TRBJ1-2,-,CWASSLETGGGYTF,TGTTGGGCCAGCAGCTTAGAGACAGGCGGCGGCTACACCTTC
-,TRBV2,TRBJ2-1,TRBD1,CASKIQTGGPNEQFF,TGTGCCAGCAAGATTCAGACAGGGGGACCCAATGAGCAGTTCTTC
-,TRBV5-1,TRBJ2-5,TRBD2,CASSLLAGRQETQYF,TGCGCCAGCAGCTTGCTAGCGGGAAGACAAGAGACCCAGTACTTC
few,TRBV7-9,TRBJ2-4,TRBD1,CASSSGTGPDIQYF,TGTGCCAGCAGCTCCGGGACAGGACCTGACATTCAGTACTTC
-,TRBV5-1,TRBJ2-5,TRBD2,CASAEGAARGGETQYF,TGCGCCAGCGCCGAAGGGGCAGCTCGGGGGGGAGAGACCCAGTACTTC
-,TRBV10-3,TRBJ2-5,TRBD2,CAISGAKAGGIGTQYF,TGTGCCATCAGTGGGGCCAAGGCGGGAGGTATCGGGACCCAGTACTTC
-,TRBV5-1,TRBJ2-2,TRBD1,CASSWGQPLETGELFF,TGCGCCAGCAGCTGGGGACAGCCCTTGGAGACCGGGGAGCTGTTTTTT
-,TRBV5-1,TRBJ1-3,-,CASSESRATLSGNTIYF,TGCGCCAGCAGCGAGAGCAGGGCTACGCTCTCTGGAAACACCATATATTTT
once,TRBV11-2,TRBJ2-7,-,CASSLGQNVYEQYF,TGTGCCAGCAGCTTAGGGCAGAACGTCTACGAGCAGTACTTC
-,TRBV6-1,TRBJ2-7,-,CVVGSPWYEQYF,TGTGTCGTGGGGTCCCCTTGGTACGAGCAGTACTTC
-,TRBV6-6,TRBJ1-5,-,CASSLEGQLNQPQHF,TGTGCCAGCAGCCTTGAAGGACAGCTGAATCAGCCCCAGCATTTT